This T cell receptor (beta chain) was documented in a study of OX40 agonist ivuxolimab in advanced cancers. Turning to the overall study: The costimulatory receptor OX40 (CD134) was targeted by ivuxolimab, a fully human IgG2 agonistic monoclonal antibody. Patients were allowed to have had prior anti-PD-1, anti-PD-L1 or anti-CTLA-4 therapy, and around 43% of the dose-escalation patients had been treated with checkpoint inhibitors. Among the approximately 50 dose-escalation patients, around 19 had hepatocellular carcinoma, approximately 15 melanoma, 9 renal cell carcinoma and 9 head and neck cancer. The purpose of peripheral TCRbeta sequencing was to test whether ivuxolimab changed TCR sequence diversity and led to clonal T-cell expansion. Intravenous ivuxolimab was administered to patients every 2 weeks at six dose levels: 0.01, 0.1, 0.3, 1.5, 3 and 10 mg/kg. The paper covers the monotherapy dose-escalation part of the phase I ivuxolimab trial, which included N of about 50 patients. Partial responses occurred in three dose-escalation patients, of whom one had hepatocellular carcinoma and two had cutaneous melanoma. In the dose-escalation cohort, 82.7% of patients were male, and the mean age was around 65 years with a range of about 20 to 79. Study-level results and caveats: At doses from 0.1 to 3.0 mg/kg, clonal expansion was seen in both CD4+ and CD8+ blood T cells between baseline and week 6. In the 0.1-3.0 mg/kg groups, partial responders had among the lowest normalized peripheral clonal expansion, particularly in CD8+ T cells. After ivuxolimab, expanded clones were on average more numerous among CD8+ T cells than among CD4+ T cells. Antigen specificity was not determined for the clonally expanded peripheral T cells. Low levels of normalized T-cell clonal expansion were also seen in some nonresponding patients.

For sequencing of the TCRbeta CDR3 region, genomic DNA was extracted from the sorted cells. The immunoSEQ Assay was used for sequencing of TCRbeta CDR3 regions. The table comes from immuneACCESS by way of TCRdb, which keeps in-frame sequences with V and J called. Part of the clones is missing from these tables; in studies checked, under half for an unresolved V gene and the rest for unknown reasons. The sample table records around 30,000 clones; 75% to 90% of these occur just once. Clones ranked in the top ten supply approximately 30% of the sample. The trial excluded patients who had a history of autoimmune disease or who were on systemic immunosuppression. Peripheral blood for TCR sequencing was drawn from every dose cohort at baseline, at cycle 4 day 1 and at cycle 7 day 1. The samples were taken from a phase I, first-in-human, multicenter, open-label dose-escalation trial of ivuxolimab. Adults with locally advanced or metastatic melanoma, renal cell, hepatocellular, or head and neck squamous cell carcinoma were enrolled in the trial. Before TCR sequencing, CD4+ and CD8+ T cells were separately sorted from peripheral blood.

Trimming at the junction amounts to 2 bases on V and 1 base on J, and the germline ends lie 5 bases apart. The germline V gene (reference sequence) specifies LNHDA as CDR1 and SQIVND as CDR2. The CDR3 measures 13 amino acids from cysteine to phenylalanine. The kept DNA is CDR3 alone, 39 bases in frame from the first base. On this clone: There is no known antigen for this receptor. No clone much larger than this one lies a single base away; base qualities are absent.

Here the sequenced sample was CD4+ or CD8+ T cells sorted from blood, taken in a trial of the OX40 agonist ivuxolimab. The chain is assembled from TRBV19 and TRBJ1-1, with no confident D gene call. The sequence derives from an adult with an advanced solid tumor such as melanoma, head and neck, liver or kidney cancer. CDR3 reads: CASSIPRNTEAFF. In nucleotide form, the sequence is TGTGCCAGTAGTATACCCAGGAACACTGAAGCTTTCTTT.